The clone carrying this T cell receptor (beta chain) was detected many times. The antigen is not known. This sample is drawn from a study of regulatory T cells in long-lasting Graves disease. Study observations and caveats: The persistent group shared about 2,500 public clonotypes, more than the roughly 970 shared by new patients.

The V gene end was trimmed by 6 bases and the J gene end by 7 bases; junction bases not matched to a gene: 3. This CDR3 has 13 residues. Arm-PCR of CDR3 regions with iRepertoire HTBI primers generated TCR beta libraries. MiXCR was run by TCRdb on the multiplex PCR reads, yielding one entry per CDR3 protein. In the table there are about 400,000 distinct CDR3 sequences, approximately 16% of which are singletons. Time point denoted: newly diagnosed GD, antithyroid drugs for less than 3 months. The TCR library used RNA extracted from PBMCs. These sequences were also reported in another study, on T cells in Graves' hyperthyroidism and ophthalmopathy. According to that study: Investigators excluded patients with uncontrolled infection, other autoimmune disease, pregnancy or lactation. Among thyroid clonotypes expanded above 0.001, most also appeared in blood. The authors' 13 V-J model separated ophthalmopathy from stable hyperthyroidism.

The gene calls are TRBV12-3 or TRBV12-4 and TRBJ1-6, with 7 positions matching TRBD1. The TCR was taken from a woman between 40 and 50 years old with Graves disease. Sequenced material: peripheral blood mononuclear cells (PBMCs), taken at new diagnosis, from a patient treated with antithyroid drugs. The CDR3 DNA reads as TGTGCCAGCAGCTTGACAGGGAATTCACCCCTCCACTTT. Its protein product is CASSLTGNSPLHF.